This record looks at one T cell receptor (beta chain) sequence and its context. The sample belongs to a study of control samples from healthy donors and cancer patients. Data came from immunoSEQ multiplex PCR; TCRdb stores just in-frame clones and leaves some out. Among 150,000 or so clones listed, 93% were seen once. This CDR3 is 16 amino acids long. Germline CDR1 MRHNA, CDR2 SNTAGT. V lost 9 bases, J lost 3 bases, and 23 bases lay in between. The chain combines TRBV6-4 with TRBJ1-1; D is possibly TRBD1 (5 bases). The sequence derives from a man younger than 35 in good health. The sequencing sample was made of blood. The CDR3 sequence: CASTRQGGGKHTEAFF. The CDR3 bases are TGTGCCAGTACGAGGCAGGGTGGCGGGAAACACACTGAAGCTTTCTTT.